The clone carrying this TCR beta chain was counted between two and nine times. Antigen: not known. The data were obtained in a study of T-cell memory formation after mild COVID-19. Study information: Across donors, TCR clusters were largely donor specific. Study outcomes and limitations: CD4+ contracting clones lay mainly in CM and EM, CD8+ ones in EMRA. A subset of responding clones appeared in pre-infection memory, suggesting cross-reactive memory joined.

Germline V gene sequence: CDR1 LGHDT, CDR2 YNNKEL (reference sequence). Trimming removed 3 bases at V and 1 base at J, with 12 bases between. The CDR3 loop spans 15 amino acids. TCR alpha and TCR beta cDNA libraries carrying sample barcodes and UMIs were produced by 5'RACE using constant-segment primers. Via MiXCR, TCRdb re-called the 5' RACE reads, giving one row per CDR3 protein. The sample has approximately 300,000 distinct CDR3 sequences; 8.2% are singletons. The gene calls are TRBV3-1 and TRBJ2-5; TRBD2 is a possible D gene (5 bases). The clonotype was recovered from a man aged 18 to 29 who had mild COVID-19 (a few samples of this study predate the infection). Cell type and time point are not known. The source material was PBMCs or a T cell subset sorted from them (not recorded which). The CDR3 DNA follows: TGTGCCAGCAGCCAGCTTTATGAGGGCCAAGAGACCCAGTACTTC. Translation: CASSQLYEGQETQYF.